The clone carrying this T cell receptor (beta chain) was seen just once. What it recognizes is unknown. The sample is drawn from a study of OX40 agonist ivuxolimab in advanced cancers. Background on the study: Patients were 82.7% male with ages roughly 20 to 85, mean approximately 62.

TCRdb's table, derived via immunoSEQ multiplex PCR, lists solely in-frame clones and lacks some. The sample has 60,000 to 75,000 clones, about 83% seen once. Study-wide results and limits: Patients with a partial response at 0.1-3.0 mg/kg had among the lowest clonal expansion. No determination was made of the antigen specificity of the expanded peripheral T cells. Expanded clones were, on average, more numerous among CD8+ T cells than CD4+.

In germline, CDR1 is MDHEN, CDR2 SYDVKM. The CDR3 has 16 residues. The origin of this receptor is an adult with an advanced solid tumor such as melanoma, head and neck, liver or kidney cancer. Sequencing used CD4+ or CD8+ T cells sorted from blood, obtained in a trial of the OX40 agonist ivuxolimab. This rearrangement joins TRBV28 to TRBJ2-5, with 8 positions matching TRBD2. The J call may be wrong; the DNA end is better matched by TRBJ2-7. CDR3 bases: TGTGCCAGCAGTTTATACTTGCGGGGGGTCTCCTACGAGCAGTACTTC. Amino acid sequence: CASSLYLRGVSYEQYF.